What follows describes a single T cell receptor (beta chain). Its antigen is unknown. One junction end does not reproduce the germline sequence, and a read error may be involved. The sample belongs to a study of metastatic and nonmetastatic thyroid tumors. At the level of the study: Patients with malignant and benign thyroid disease provided blood and tumor or nodule tissue, whose repertoires were compared. General study points: Malignant thyroid tumors reportedly had TCR beta diversity that was significantly higher than in benign nodules, in blood and tumor.

Patients underwent thyroid surgery, and none had received any treatment before it. Germline CDR1 SQVTM, CDR2 ANQGSEA. This CDR3 comprises 14 residues. Authors' data handling: A distant-metastasis classifier for papillary thyroid cancer was built using CDR3 differences across clinicopathological groups. TCRdb reassembled clones from the PCR reads with MiXCR. Here the V and J calls rest on TCRdb's processing, not on the authors' analysis. The sample gives about 30,000 clones, just under 25% of which show up once; 9% to 10% is in the top ten. The specimen sequenced was blood. The gene calls are TRBV29-1 and TRBJ2-7; 7 bases fit TRBD2. This sequence originates from a female donor with papillary thyroid cancer or a benign thyroid nodule (not recorded which). Some clones in this sample may be carry-over from other donors' samples. CDR3 nucleotide sequence: TGCAGCCTTGATCTTGCGGGAGCGGCCTACGAGCAGTACTTC. Protein sequence: CSLDLAGAAYEQYF.